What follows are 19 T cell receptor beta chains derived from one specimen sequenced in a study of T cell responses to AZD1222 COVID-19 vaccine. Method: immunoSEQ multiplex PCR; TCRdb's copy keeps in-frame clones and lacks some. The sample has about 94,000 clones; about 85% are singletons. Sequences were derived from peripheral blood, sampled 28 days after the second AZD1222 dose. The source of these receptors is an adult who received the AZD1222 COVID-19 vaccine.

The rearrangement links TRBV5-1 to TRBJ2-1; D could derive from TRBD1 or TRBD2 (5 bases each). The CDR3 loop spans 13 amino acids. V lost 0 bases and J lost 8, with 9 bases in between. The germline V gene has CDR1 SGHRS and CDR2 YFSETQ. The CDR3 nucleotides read TGCGCCAGCAGCTTGGGGTGGGGGTATGAGCAGTTCTTC. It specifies CASSLGWGYEQFF.

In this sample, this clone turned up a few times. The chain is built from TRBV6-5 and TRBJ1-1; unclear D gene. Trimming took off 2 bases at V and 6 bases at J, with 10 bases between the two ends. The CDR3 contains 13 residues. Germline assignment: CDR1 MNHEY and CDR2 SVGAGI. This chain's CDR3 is CASSYPSAPEAFF. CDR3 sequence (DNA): TGTGCCAGCAGTTACCCGAGCGCGCCTGAAGCTTTCTTT.

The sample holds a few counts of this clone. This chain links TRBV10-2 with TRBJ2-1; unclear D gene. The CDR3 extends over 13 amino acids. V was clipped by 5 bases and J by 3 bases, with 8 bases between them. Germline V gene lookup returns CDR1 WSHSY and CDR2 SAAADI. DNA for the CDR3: TGCGCCAGCAGTCCCACAGACTACAATGAGCAGTTCTTC. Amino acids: CASSPTDYNEQFF.

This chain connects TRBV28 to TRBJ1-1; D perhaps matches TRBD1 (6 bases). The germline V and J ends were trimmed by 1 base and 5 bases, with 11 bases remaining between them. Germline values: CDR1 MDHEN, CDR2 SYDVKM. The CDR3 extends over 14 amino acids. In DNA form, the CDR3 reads TGTGCCAGCAGTTTATACAGGGCGCAAACTGAAGCTTTCTTT. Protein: CASSLYRAQTEAFF.

The CDR3 loop is CASSRLSSGPGPQHF. CDR3 nucleotides: TGTGCCAGCAGCCGCCTTAGTTCGGGCCCAGGGCCCCAGCATTTT. The genes are TRBV9 and TRBJ1-5; D is unclear. The CDR3 length is 15 residues. The germline V gene has CDR1 SGDLS and CDR2 YYNGEE. Trimming took off 4 bases at V and 9 bases at J, with 20 bases between the two ends.

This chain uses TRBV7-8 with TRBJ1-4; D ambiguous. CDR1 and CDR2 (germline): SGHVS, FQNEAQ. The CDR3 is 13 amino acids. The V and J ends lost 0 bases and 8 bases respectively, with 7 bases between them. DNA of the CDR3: TGTGCCAGCAGCTTAGCGCAAGGGGAAAAACTGTTTTTT. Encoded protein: CASSLAQGEKLFF.

CDR3 sequence reads: CASSGARGRIGSEQFF. The DNA for the CDR3 is TGTGCCAGCAGCGGAGCCAGAGGACGCATCGGGAGTGAGCAGTTCTTC. This chain links TRBV9 with TRBJ2-1; D might be TRBD2 (6 bases). V was trimmed by 3 bases and J by 9 bases, leaving 22 bases between them. The CDR3 is 16 amino acids. Germline assignment: CDR1 SGDLS and CDR2 YYNGEE.

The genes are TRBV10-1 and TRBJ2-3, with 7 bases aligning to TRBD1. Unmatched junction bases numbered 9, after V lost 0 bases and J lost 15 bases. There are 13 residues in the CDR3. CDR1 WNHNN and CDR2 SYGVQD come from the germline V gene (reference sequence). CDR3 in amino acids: CASSESWQGERYF. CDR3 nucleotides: TGCGCCAGCAGTGAGTCTTGGCAGGGGGAGAGATATTTT.

This chain's CDR3 is CASSGQPGDNSPLHF. The CDR3 DNA is TGTGCCAGCTCAGGACAGCCGGGGGATAATTCACCCCTCCACTTT. The J gene is TRBJ1-6, the V gene TRBV18; D perhaps matches TRBD1 (6 bases). The CDR3 extends over 15 amino acids. Germline V lookup: CDR1 KGHSH, CDR2 LQKENI. V lost 5 bases to trimming and J lost 5 bases, with 13 bases between them.

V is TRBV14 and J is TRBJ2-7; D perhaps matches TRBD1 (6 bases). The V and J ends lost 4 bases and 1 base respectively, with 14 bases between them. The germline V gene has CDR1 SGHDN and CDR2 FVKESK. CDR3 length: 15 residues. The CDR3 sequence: CASSLLSTGSYEQYF. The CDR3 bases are TGTGCCAGCAGCCTTCTATCGACAGGATCCTACGAGCAGTACTTC.

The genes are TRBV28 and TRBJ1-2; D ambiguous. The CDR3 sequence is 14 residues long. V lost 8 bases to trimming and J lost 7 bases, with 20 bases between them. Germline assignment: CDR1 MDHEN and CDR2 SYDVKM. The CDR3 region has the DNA TGTGCCAGCTGGAGTGAGGGCAGGTTCTCTGGCTACACCTTC. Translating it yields CASWSEGRFSGYTF.

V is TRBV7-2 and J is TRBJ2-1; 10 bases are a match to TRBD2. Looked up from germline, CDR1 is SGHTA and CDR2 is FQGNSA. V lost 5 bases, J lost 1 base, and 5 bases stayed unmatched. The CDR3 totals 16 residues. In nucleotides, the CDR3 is TGTGCCAGCAGCCCTAGCGGGAGCCTGTCCTACAATGAGCAGTTCTTC. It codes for CASSPSGSLSYNEQFF.

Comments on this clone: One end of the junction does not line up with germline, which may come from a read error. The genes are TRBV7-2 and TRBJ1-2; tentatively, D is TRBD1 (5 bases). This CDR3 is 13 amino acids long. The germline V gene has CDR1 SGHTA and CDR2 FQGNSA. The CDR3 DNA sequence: TGTGCCAGCAGTTTAGGGGCGCCCTATGGCTACACCTTC. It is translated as CASSLGAPYGYTF.

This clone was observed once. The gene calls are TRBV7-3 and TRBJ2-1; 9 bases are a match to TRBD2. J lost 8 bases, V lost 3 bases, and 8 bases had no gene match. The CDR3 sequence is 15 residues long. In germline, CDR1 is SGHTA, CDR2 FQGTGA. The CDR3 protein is CASSLAGGPFDEQFF. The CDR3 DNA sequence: TGTGCCAGCAGCTTGGCGGGAGGGCCTTTTGATGAGCAGTTCTTC.

The CDR3, as DNA: TGTGCCAGCAGTAGGACCGCCCGGGACATTCAGTACTTC. Translation: CASSRTARDIQYF. The chain employs TRBV27 and TRBJ2-4; D is undetermined. With 5 bases removed from V and 8 bases from J, the gap between germline ends came to 13 bases. Germline loops: CDR1 MNHEY, CDR2 SMNVEV (reference sequence). There are 13 residues in the CDR3.

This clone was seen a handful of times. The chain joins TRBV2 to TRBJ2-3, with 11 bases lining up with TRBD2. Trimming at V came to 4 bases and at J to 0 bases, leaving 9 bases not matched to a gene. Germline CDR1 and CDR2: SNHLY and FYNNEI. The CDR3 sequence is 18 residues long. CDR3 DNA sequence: TGTGCCAGCAGTGGGAGCGCTAGCGGGGGGCCCAGCACAGATACGCAGTATTTT. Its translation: CASSGSASGGPSTDTQYF.

The CDR3 spells CASSHHIAGGSYEQYF. CDR3 bases: TGCGCCAGCAGCCACCACATAGCGGGAGGCTCCTACGAGCAGTACTTC. J is TRBJ2-7 and V is TRBV4-3, with 10 bases that match TRBD2. CDR1 is LGHNA, CDR2 YSLEER, per germline. CDR3 length equals 16 residues. V shed 3 bases and J 0 bases; nucleotides not matched to a gene: 5.

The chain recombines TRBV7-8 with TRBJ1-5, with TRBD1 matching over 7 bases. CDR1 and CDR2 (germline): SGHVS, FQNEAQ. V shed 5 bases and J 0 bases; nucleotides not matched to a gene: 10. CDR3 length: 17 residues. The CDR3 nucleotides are TGTGCCAGCAGCATCCTTACCGGGACAGTTAGCAATCAGCCCCAGCATTTT. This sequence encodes CASSILTGTVSNQPQHF.

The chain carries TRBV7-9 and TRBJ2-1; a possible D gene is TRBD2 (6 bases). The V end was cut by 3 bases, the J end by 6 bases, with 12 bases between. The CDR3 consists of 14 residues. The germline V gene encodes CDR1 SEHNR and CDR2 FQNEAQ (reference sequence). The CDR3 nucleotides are TGTGCCAGCAGCTTTTTACTAGCTAGCAATGAGCAGTTCTTC. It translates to CASSFLLASNEQFF.